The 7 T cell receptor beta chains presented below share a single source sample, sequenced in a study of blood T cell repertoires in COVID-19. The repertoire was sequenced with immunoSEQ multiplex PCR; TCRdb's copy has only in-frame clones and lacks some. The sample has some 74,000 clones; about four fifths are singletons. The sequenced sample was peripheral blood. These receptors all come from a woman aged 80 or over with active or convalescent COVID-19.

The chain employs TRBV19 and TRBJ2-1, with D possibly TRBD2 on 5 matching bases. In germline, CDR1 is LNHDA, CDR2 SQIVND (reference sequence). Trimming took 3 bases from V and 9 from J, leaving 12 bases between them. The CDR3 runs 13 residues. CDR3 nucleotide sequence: TGTGCCAGTAGTATGACGGCAAGCGGTGAGCAGTTCTTC. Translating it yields CASSMTASGEQFF. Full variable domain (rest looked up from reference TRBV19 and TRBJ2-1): DGGITQSPKYLFRKEGQNVTLSCEQNLNHDAMYWYRQDPGQGLRLIYYSQIVNDFQKGDIAEGYSVSREKKESFPLTVTSAQKNPTAFYLCASSMTASGEQFFGPGTRLTVL.

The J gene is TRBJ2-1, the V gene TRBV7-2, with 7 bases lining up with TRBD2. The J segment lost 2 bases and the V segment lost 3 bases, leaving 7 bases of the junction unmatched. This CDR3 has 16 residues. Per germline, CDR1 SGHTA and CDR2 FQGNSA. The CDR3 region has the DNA TGTGCCAGCAGCTTCGCAGAACGGGAGGCCTACAATGAGCAGTTCTTC. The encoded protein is CASSFAEREAYNEQFF.

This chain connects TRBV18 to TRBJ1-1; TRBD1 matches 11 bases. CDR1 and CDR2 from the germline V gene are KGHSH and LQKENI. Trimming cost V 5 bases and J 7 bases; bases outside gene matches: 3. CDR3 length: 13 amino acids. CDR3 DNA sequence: TGTGCCAGCTCATATGGGACAGGGGGTGAAGCTTTCTTT. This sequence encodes CASSYGTGGEAFF. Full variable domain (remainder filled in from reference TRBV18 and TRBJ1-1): NAGVMQNPRHLVRRRGQEARLRCSPMKGHSHVYWYRQLPEEGLKFMVYLQKENIIDESGMPKERFSAEFPKEGPSILRIQQVVRGDSAAYFCASSYGTGGEAFFGQGTRLTVV.

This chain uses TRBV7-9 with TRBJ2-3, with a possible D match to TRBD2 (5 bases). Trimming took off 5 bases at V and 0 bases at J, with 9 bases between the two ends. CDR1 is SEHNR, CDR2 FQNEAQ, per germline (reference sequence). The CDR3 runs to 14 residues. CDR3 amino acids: CASSPSGSTDTQYF. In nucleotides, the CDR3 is TGTGCCAGCAGCCCCTCGGGAAGCACAGATACGCAGTATTTT.

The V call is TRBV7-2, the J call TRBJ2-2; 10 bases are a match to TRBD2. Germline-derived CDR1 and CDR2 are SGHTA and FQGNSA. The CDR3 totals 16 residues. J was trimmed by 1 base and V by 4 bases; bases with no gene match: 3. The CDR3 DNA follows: TGTGCCAGCAGCTCAGCTAGCGGGAGGAACACCGGGGAGCTGTTTTTT. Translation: CASSSASGRNTGELFF.

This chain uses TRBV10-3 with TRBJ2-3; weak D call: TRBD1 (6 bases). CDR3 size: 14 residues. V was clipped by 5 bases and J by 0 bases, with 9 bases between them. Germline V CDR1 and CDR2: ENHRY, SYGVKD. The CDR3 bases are TGTGCCATCAGTCATGGACAGAGCACAGATACGCAGTATTTT. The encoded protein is CAISHGQSTDTQYF.

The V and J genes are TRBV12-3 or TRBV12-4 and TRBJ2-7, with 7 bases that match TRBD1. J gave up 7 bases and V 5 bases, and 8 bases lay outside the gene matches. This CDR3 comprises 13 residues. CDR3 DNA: TGTGCCAGCAGTCTCGACCCGACAGGGGAGCAGTACTTC. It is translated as CASSLDPTGEQYF.